A single sample gave rise to the 8 T cell receptor beta chains below, sequenced in a study of metastatic and nonmetastatic thyroid tumors (dated by TCRdb to 2018 to 2020). None of the patients had been given any treatment before thyroid surgery. The method was PCR. Sequencing was carried out with an Illumina HiSeq 4000. Using fastp at Q25 and MiXCR, TCRdb reprocessed the public reads and kept productive beta chains. In all, the sample holds some 25,000 clones, and 15% to 20% of those were seen once. The ten largest clones add up to roughly 5% of the sample. Sequencing was performed on blood. The source is a male donor with papillary thyroid cancer or a benign thyroid nodule (not recorded which). Some clones in this sample may be carry-over from other donors' samples.

This clone was picked up many times. V gene TRBV19 combines with J gene TRBJ1-4; no reliable D call. The CDR3 has 16 residues. The V gene's germline CDR1 is LNHDA and CDR2 SQIVND (reference sequence). The V and J ends lost 1 base and 5 bases respectively, with 14 bases between them. The CDR3 loop reads CASSIGPRYANEKLFF. CDR3 DNA: TGTGCCAGTAGTATAGGCCCCCGGTACGCAAATGAAAAACTGTTTTTT.

This clone has more than one count but fewer than ten. The chain is built from TRBV27 and TRBJ1-2; D not resolved. This CDR3 has 14 residues. V dropped 7 bases and J dropped 7 bases, with 19 bases sitting between them. Germline V gives CDR1 MNHEY, CDR2 SMNVEV (reference sequence). CDR3 DNA sequence: TGTGCCAGCATGGATTCTCGGAGCCTAGGTGGCTACACCTTC. Its translation is CASMDSRSLGGYTF.

By share, this clone counts as medium-sized (0.01 to 0.1%). The chain links TRBV19 to TRBJ2-7; D uncertain. The germline CDR1 and CDR2 sequences are LNHDA and SQIVND (reference sequence). V lost 5 bases to trimming and J lost 3 bases, with 14 bases between them. The CDR3 consists of 14 residues. In nucleotides, the CDR3 is TGTGCCAGTAGTCCCAAAAGGGTCGGCTACGAGCAGTACTTC. Its protein product is CASSPKRVGYEQYF. Using reference TRBV19 and TRBJ2-7 for the parts outside the CDR3, the full variable domain is DGGITQSPKYLFRKEGQNVTLSCEQNLNHDAMYWYRQDPGQGLRLIYYSQIVNDFQKGDIAEGYSVSREKKESFPLTVTSAQKNPTAFYLCASSPKRVGYEQYFGPGTRLTVT.

This clone has a handful of counts. The V call is TRBV5-1, the J call TRBJ1-2; D is uncertain. The germline CDR1 and CDR2 sequences are SGHRS and YFSETQ. This CDR3 is built from 15 residues. Deletions cut 2 bases from V and 8 bases from J, with 19 bases between. CDR3 region: CASSFVPQTVRGYTF. The CDR3 nucleotides are TGCGCCAGCAGCTTCGTTCCCCAGACGGTACGGGGCTACACCTTC.

In its sample, this clone was seen many times. The chain joins TRBV7-9 to TRBJ2-7; tentatively, D is TRBD2 (6 bases). The V gene's germline CDR1 is SEHNR and CDR2 FQNEAQ (reference sequence). CDR3 length equals 15 residues. The V and J ends lost 4 bases and 5 bases respectively, with 18 bases between them. The chain's CDR3 is CASSSGTPRSNEQYF. The CDR3 DNA follows: TGTGCCAGCAGCTCCGGGACTCCCCGGAGTAACGAGCAGTACTTC.

The table lists this clone with a few counts. V gene TRBV12-3 or TRBV12-4 combines with J gene TRBJ2-5, with 10 bases aligning to TRBD1. This CDR3 has 14 residues. Trimming removed 8 bases from V and 5 bases from J; junction bases left unmatched: 8. This CDR3 reads CASRRQGAGETQYF. The CDR3 bases are TGTGCCAGCCGAAGACAGGGGGCGGGGGAGACCCAGTACTTC.

This clone was found many times. The CDR3 sequence: CASSPTGQETQYF. CDR3 sequence (DNA): TGCGCCAGCAGCCCGACAGGGCAAGAGACCCAGTACTTC. This rearrangement joins TRBV5-1 to TRBJ2-5, with 7 bases matching TRBD1. V shed 4 bases, J shed 2 bases, and the junction held 2 bases outside the gene matches. The CDR3 runs 13 residues. Looked up from germline, CDR1 is SGHRS and CDR2 is YFSETQ.

This clone was recorded many times. The chain recombines TRBV2 with TRBJ1-4; D might be TRBD1 (5 bases). There are 16 residues in the CDR3. V lost 1 base and J lost 4, with 13 bases in between. The germline V gene encodes CDR1 SNHLY and CDR2 FYNNEI. Here the CDR3 reads CASSEEGLPYNEKLFF. The CDR3 DNA reads as TGTGCCAGCAGTGAAGAGGGACTACCCTATAATGAAAAACTGTTTTTT. The entire variable domain, with the rest obtained from reference TRBV2 and TRBJ1-4, is as follows: EPEVTQTPSHQVTQMGQEVILRCVPISNHLYFYWYRQILGQKVEFLVSFYNNEISEKSEIFDDQFSVERPDGSNFTLKIRSTKLEDSAMYFCASSEEGLPYNEKLFFGSGTQLSVL.